This entry features one T cell receptor beta chain sequence. These data belong to a study of technical replicates of blood from a handful of donors. TCRdb keeps only in-frame clones here, not all; method: immunoSEQ multiplex PCR. The data hold 55,000 to 80,000 clones, with around 93% observed a single time. Trimming stripped 8 bases from V and 4 bases from J, with 18 bases between. CDR3 size: 15 residues. Germline lookup yields CDR1 MNHEY and CDR2 SMNVEV (reference sequence). The sequenced sample consisted of T cells isolated from PBMCs. This rearrangement joins TRBV27 to TRBJ2-1; tentative D call: TRBD2 (6 bases). The origin of this receptor is a human donor in good health. The CDR3 reads CASHPGTSLYNEQFF. Here the CDR3 DNA reads TGTGCCAGCCACCCCGGAACTAGCCTATACAATGAGCAGTTCTTC.